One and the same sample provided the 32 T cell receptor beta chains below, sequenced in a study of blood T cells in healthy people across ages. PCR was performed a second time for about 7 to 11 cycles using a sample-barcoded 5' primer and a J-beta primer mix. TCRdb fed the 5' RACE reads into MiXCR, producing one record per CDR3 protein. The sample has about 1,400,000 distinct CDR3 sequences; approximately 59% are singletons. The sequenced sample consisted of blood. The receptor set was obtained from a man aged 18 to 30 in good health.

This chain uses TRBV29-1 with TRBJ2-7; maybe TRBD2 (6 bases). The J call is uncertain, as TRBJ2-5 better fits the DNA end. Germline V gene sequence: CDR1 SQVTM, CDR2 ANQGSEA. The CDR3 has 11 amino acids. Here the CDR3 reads CSVAAGETQYF. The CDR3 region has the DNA TGCAGCGTTGCCGCGGGGGAGACCCAGTACTTC.

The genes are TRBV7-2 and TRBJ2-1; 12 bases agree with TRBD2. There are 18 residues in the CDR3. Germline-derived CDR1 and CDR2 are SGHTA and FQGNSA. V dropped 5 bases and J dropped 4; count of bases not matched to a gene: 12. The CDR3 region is CASSPPQILAGGYNEQFF. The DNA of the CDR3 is TGTGCCAGCAGCCCCCCTCAGATACTAGCGGGGGGTTACAATGAGCAGTTCTTC.

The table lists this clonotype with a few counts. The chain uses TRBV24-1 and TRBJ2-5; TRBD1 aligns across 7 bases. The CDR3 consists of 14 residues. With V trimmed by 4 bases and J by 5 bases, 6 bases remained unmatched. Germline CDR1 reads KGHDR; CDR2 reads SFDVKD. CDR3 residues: CATSDPRGPETQYF. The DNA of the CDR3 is TGTGCCACCAGTGACCCGAGGGGGCCGGAGACCCAGTACTTC.

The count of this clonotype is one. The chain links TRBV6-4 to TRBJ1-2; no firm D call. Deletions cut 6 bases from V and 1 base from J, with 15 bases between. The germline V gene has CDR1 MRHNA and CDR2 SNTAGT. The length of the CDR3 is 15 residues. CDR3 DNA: TGTGCCAGCAGCCCGTCCCCCGGGCTTAACTATGGCTACACCTTC. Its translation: CASSPSPGLNYGYTF.

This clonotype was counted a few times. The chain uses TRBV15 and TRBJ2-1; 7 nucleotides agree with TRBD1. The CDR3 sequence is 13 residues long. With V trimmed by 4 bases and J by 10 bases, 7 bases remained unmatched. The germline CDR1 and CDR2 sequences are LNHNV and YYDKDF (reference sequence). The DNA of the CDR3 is TGTGCCACCAGCAATATATCAGGGGGAGAGCAGTTCTTC. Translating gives CATSNISGGEQFF.

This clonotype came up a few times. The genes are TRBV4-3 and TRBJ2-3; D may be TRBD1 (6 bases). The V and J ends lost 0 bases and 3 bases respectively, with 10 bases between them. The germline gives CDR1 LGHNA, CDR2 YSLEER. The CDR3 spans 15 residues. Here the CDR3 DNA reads TGCGCCAGCAGCCAAGAAGGACAGACTACAGATACGCAGTATTTT. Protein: CASSQEGQTTDTQYF.

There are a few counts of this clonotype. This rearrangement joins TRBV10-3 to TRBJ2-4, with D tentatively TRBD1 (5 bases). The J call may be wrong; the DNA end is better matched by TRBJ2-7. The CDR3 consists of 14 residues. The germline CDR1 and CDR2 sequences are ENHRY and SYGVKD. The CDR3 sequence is CAISRGGQRYEQYF. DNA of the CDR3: TGTGCCATCAGTCGAGGTGGACAACGCTACGAGCAGTACTTC.

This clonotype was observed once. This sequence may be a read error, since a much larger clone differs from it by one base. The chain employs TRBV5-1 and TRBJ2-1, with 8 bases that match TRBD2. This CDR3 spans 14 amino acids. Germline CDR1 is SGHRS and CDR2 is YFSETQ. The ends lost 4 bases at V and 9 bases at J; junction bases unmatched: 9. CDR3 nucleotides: TGCGCCAGCAGCCGACGAGCGGGAGACGGTGAGCAGTTCTTC. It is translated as CASSRRAGDGEQFF.

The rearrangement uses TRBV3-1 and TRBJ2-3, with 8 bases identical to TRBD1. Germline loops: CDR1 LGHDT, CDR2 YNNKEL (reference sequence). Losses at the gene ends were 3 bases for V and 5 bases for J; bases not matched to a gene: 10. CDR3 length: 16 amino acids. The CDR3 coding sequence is TGTGCCAGCAGCCAGACAGGGGCCCGTAAGAGAGATACGCAGTATTTT. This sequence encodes CASSQTGARKRDTQYF.

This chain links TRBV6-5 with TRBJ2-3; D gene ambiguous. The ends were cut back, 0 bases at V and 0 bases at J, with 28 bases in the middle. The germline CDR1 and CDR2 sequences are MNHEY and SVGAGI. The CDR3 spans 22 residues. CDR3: CASSYSPLLLDPVGSSTDTQYF. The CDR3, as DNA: TGTGCCAGCAGTTACTCTCCACTACTTCTCGACCCGGTAGGATCTAGCACAGATACGCAGTATTTT.

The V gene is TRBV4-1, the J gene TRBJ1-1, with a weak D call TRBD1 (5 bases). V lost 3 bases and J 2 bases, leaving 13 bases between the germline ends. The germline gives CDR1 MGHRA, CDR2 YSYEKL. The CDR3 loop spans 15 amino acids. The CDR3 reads CASSQIFRDNTEAFF. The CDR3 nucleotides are TGCGCCAGCAGCCAGATCTTCCGGGACAACACTGAAGCTTTCTTT.

The CDR3 sequence: CASSFPLLGSYNEQFF. The CDR3 DNA sequence: TGTGCCAGCAGTTTCCCACTCCTGGGCTCCTACAATGAGCAGTTCTTC. The chain joins TRBV12-3 or TRBV12-4 to TRBJ2-1; D ambiguous. The V end was cut by 3 bases, the J end by 0 bases, with 12 bases between. CDR3 length: 16 amino acids.

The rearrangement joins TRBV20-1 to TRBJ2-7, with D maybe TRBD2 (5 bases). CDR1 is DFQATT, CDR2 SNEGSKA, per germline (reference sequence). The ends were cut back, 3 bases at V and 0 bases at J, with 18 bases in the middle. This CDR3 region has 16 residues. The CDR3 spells CSASLKESGSSYEQYF. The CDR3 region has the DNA TGCAGTGCTAGTCTCAAGGAGAGCGGCTCCTCCTACGAGCAGTACTTC.

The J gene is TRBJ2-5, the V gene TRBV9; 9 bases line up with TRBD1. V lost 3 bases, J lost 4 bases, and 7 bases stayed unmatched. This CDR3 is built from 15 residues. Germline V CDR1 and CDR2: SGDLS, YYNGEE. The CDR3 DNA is TGTGCCAGCAGCGACCCGGGACAGGGAGGAGAGACCCAGTACTTC. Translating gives CASSDPGQGGETQYF.

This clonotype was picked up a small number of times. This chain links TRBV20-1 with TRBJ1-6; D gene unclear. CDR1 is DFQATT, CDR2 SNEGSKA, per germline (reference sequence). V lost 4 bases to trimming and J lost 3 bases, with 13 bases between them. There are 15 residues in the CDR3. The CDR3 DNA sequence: TGCAGTGCTACCTTGGCGAGGAGCTATAATTCACCCCTCCACTTT. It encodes CSATLARSYNSPLHF.

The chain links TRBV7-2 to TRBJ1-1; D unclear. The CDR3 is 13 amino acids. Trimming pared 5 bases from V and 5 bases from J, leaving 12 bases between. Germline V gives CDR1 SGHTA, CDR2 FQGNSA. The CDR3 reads CASSPRGATEAFF. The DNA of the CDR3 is TGTGCCAGCAGCCCCCGCGGCGCGACTGAAGCTTTCTTT.

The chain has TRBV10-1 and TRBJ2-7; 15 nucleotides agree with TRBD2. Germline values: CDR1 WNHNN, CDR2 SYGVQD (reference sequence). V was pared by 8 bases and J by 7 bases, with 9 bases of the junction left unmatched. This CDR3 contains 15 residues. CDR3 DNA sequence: TGCGCCAGCGGACTAGCGGGAGGGCCCTACAATGAGCAGTACTTC. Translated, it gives CASGLAGGPYNEQYF.

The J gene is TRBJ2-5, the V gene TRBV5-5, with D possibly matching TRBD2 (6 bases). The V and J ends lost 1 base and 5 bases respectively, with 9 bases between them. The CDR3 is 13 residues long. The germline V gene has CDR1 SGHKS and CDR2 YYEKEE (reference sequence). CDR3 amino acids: CASSLSSAETQYF. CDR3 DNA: TGTGCCAGCAGCTTGTCTAGCGCGGAGACCCAGTACTTC.

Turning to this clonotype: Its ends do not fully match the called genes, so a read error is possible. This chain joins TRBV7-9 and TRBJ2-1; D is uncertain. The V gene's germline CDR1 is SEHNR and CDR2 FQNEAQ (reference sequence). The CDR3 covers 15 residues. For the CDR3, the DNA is TGTGCCGGCAGCCCTGAGGTCAGCTCCTACAATGAGCAGTTCTTC. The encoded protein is CAGSPEVSSYNEQFF.

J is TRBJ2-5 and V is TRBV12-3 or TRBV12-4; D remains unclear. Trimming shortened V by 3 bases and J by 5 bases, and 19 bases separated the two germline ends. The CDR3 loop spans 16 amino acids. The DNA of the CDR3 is TGTGCCAGCAGTTTTGGGCCCATAGGCAGGTTGGAGACCCAGTACTTC. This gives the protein CASSFGPIGRLETQYF.

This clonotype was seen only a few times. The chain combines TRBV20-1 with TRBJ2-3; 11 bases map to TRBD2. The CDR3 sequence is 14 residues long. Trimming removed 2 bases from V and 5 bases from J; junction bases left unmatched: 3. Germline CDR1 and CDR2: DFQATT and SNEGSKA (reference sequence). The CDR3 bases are TGCAGTGCTAGAAAAACTAGCGGGAGAGATACGCAGTATTTT. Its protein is CSARKTSGRDTQYF.

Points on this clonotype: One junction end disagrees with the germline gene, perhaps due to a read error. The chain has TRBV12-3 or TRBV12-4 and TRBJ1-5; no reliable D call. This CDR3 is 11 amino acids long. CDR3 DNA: TGTGTCAGCAGTTCCGGACAGCCCCAGCATTTT. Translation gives CVSSSGQPQHF.

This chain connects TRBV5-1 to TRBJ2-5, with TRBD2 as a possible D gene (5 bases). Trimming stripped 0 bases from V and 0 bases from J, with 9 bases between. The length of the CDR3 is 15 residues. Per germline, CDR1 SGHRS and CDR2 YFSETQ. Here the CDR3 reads CASSLAPGNQETQYF. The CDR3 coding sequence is TGCGCCAGCAGCTTGGCCCCGGGGAACCAAGAGACCCAGTACTTC.

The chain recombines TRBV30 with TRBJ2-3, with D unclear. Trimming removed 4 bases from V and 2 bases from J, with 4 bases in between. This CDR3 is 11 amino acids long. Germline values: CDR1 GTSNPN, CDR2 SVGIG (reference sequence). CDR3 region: CAWTHTDTQYF. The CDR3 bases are TGTGCCTGGACACACACAGATACGCAGTATTTT.

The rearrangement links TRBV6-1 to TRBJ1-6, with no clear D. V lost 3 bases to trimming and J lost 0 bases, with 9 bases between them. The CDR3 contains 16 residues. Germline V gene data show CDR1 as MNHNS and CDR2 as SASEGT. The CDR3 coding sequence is TGTGCCAGCAGTGATTTTCAGAACTCCTATAATTCACCCCTCCACTTT. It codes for CASSDFQNSYNSPLHF.

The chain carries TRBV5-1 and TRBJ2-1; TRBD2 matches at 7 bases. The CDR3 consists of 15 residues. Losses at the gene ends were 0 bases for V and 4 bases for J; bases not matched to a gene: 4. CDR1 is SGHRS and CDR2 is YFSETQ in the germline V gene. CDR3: CASSLEGLGYNEQFF. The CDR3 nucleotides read TGCGCCAGCAGCTTGGAAGGACTAGGTTACAATGAGCAGTTCTTC.

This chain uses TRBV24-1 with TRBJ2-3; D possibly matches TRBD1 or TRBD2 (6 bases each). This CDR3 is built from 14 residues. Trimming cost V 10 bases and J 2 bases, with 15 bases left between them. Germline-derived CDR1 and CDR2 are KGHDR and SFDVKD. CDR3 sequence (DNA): TGTGCCACGGGGGCTAGCGATAACACAGATACGCAGTATTTT. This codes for CATGASDNTDTQYF.

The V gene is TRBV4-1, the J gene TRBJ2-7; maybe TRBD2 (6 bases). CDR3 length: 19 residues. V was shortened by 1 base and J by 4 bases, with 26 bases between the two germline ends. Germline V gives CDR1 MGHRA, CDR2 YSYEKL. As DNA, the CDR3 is TGCGCCAGCAGCCAAGGCCTTTCGAGGGGACGGGAGAATAGGTACGAGCAGTACTTC. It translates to CASSQGLSRGRENRYEQYF.

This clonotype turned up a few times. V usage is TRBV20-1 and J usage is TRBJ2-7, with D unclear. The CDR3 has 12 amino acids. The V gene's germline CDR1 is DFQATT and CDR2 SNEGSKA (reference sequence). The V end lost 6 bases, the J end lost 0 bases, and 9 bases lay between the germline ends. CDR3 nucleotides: TGCAGTGCAAAAGGATACTCCTACGAGCAGTACTTC. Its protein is CSAKGYSYEQYF.

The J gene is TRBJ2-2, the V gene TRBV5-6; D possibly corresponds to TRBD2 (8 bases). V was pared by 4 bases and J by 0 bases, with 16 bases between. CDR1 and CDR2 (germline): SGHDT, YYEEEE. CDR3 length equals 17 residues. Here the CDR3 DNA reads TGTGCCAGCAGCGCGACAGGGACTAGTTCGAACACCGGGGAGCTGTTTTTT. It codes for CASSATGTSSNTGELFF.

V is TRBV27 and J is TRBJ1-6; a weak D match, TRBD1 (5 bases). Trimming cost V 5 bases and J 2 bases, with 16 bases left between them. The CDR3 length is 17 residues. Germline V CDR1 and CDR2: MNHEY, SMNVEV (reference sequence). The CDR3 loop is CASSVRGTVAYNSPLHF. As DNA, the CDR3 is TGTGCCAGCAGTGTTAGGGGTACGGTCGCCTATAATTCACCCCTCCACTTT.

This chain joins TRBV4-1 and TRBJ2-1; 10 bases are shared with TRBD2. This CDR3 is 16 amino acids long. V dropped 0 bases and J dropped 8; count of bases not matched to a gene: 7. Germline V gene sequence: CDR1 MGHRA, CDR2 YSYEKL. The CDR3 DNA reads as TGCGCCAGCAGCCAAGATCCAGCTAGCGGGAGTGATGAGCAGTTCTTC. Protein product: CASSQDPASGSDEQFF.